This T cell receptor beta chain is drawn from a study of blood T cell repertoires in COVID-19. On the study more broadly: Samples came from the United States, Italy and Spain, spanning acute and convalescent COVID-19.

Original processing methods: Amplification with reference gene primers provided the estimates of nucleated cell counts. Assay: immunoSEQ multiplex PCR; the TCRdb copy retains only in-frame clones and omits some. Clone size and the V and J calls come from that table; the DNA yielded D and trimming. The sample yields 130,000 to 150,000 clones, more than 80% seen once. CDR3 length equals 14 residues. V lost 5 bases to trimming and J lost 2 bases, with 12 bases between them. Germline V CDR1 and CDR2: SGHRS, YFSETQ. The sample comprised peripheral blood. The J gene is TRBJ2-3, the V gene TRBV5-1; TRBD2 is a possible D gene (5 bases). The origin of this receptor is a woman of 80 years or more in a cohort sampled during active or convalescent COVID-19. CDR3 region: CASRQGGHTDTQYF. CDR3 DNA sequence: TGCGCCAGCAGACAAGGCGGGCACACAGATACGCAGTATTTT.